The rows below give T cell receptor beta chains drawn from one sample of a study of T cell clonotyping in hematopoietic cell transplantation. The repertoire was sequenced with immunoSEQ multiplex PCR; TCRdb's copy has only in-frame clones and lacks some. The table has 13,000 to 15,000 clones, around 94% seen once. The specimen comprised PBMCs, sampled 30 days after allogeneic stem cell transplant. The origin of the receptors is a male patient aged 55 to 69 who had an allogeneic stem cell transplant from an unrelated donor, so the T cells may come from the graft donor. Some clones in this sample may be carry-over from other donors' samples. Each CDR3 is given with its conserved first and last residue. A D gene is named only where the DNA matches it firmly. Rows may omit the clone size; those that give it use once, few, many or a size class.

D gene	clone size	V gene	J gene	CDR3 protein	CDR3 DNA
-	-	TRBV2	TRBJ1-6	CASTDLTGRSTSQNSPLHF	TGTGCCAGCACCGATTTGACCGGACGGTCTACCTCTCAAAATTCACCCCTCCACTTT
-	-	TRBV19	TRBJ1-2	CASSIRGADYGYTF	TGTGCCAGTAGTATTCGGGGGGCGGACTATGGCTACACCTTC
-	-	TRBV23-1	TRBJ2-7	CASQMTYGVHEQYF	TGCGCCAGCCAAATGACTTACGGGGTCCACGAGCAGTACTTC
TRBD1	-	TRBV2	TRBJ1-2	CASSQDRGPVYGYTF	TGTGCCAGCAGTCAGGACAGGGGGCCTGTTTATGGCTACACCTTC
-	-	TRBV19	TRBJ2-1	CASSRTGALSYNEQFF	TGTGCCAGTAGTCGCACGGGGGCGTTGTCCTACAATGAGCAGTTCTTC
-	-	TRBV5-6	TRBJ2-7	CASSRHLGEQYF	TGTGCCAGCAGCCGTCACTTGGGGGAGCAGTACTTC
TRBD2	-	TRBV2	TRBJ2-7	CASSDWTSRAYEQYF	TGTGCCAGCAGTGATTGGACTAGCAGGGCCTACGAGCAGTACTTC
TRBD1	-	TRBV5-1	TRBJ2-3	CASSSGQASTDTQYF	TGCGCCAGCAGCTCGGGACAGGCCAGCACAGATACGCAGTATTTT
-	-	TRBV29-1	TRBJ1-2	CSFEAGDGPSDGYTF	TGCAGCTTTGAAGCCGGGGACGGACCCTCCGATGGCTACACCTTC
-	-	TRBV7-9	TRBJ1-2	CASSFGGSFYGYTF	TGTGCCAGCAGCTTTGGGGGGAGTTTCTATGGCTACACCTTC
-	-	TRBV9	TRBJ1-2	CASTGVGGARYGYTF	TGTGCCAGCACCGGCGTAGGGGGGGCGCGCTATGGCTACACCTTC
-	-	TRBV28	TRBJ1-4	CASSFWGQDEKLFF	TGTGCCAGCAGTTTTTGGGGTCAAGATGAAAAACTGTTTTTT
-	-	TRBV11-1	TRBJ2-3	CASSRSGASTDTQYF	TGTGCCAGCAGCCGTAGCGGAGCTAGCACAGATACGCAGTATTTT
-	-	TRBV7-3	TRBJ1-6	CASSLNGAGDSPLHF	TGTGCCAGCAGCTTAAATGGTGCTGGGGATTCACCCCTCCACTTT
-	-	TRBV6-6	TRBJ2-1	CASAVYSYNEQFF	TGTGCCAGCGCTGTGTACTCCTACAATGAGCAGTTCTTC
TRBD2	-	TRBV6-1	TRBJ2-1	CASSEPGLADYNEQFF	TGTGCCAGCAGTGAACCGGGACTAGCGGACTACAATGAGCAGTTCTTC
TRBD1	-	TRBV4-3	TRBJ1-5	CASSQGTGDNQPQHF	TGCGCCAGCAGCCAAGGGACAGGAGACAATCAGCCCCAGCATTTT
TRBD1	-	TRBV7-2	TRBJ1-1	CASSQQGGTTEAFF	TGTGCCAGCAGCCAACAGGGGGGTACCACTGAAGCTTTCTTT
TRBD2	-	TRBV9	TRBJ2-3	CASSATSGSTDTQYF	TGTGCCAGCAGCGCGACTAGCGGTAGCACAGATACGCAGTATTTT
-	-	TRBV19	TRBJ1-6	CASTSAGHPDSPLHF	-
TRBD1	-	TRBV7-2	TRBJ1-6	CASSPPGQGRSPLHF	TGTGCCAGCAGCCCTCCGGGACAGGGGAGGTCACCCCTCCACTTT
-	-	TRBV5-1	TRBJ1-3	CASSSATGSGNTIYF	TGCGCCAGCAGCTCAGCTACAGGCTCTGGAAACACCATATATTTT
TRBD1	-	TRBV7-7	TRBJ2-7	CASSQQGGSYEQYF	TGTGCTAGCAGCCAACAGGGGGGCTCCTACGAGCAGTACTTC
TRBD1	-	TRBV4-1	TRBJ1-6	CASTLGQKDSPLHF	TGCGCCAGCACACTGGGACAGAAAGATTCACCCCTCCACTTT
-	-	TRBV6-5	TRBJ1-1	CASSYDRLVNTEAFF	TGTGCCAGCAGTTACGACAGGCTTGTGAACACTGAAGCTTTCTTT
TRBD2	-	TRBV6-1	TRBJ2-5	CASSEGLAGNQETQYF	TGTGCCAGCAGTGAGGGACTAGCGGGTAACCAAGAGACCCAGTACTTC
TRBD1	-	TRBV13	TRBJ2-7	CASRGQGNYEQYF	TGTGCCAGCAGGGGACAGGGAAACTACGAGCAGTACTTC
-	-	TRBV6-4	TRBJ2-3	CASSTLPGTTDTQYF	TGTGCCAGCAGCACTCTGCCGGGAACCACAGATACGCAGTATTTT
-	-	TRBV11-2	TRBJ2-2	CASSRGLNTGELFF	TGTGCCAGCAGCCGGGGACTGAACACCGGGGAGCTGTTTTTT
TRBD1	once	TRBV2	TRBJ1-2	CASSAQGAGGYTF	TGTGCCAGCAGTGCGCAGGGGGCGGGCGGCTACACCTTC
-	-	TRBV7-2	TRBJ1-3	CATARSSGNTIYF	TGTGCCACCGCGAGGAGCTCTGGAAACACCATATATTTT
TRBD1	-	TRBV6-5	TRBJ2-7	CASTRGQGRYEQYF	TGTGCCAGCACCAGAGGACAGGGACGGTACGAGCAGTACTTC
-	-	TRBV6-5	TRBJ1-2	CASRRGELGYTF	TGTGCCAGCCGCAGGGGAGAACTTGGCTACACCTTC
TRBD1	-	TRBV2	TRBJ1-5	CASRATGPYQPQHF	TGTGCCAGCAGGGCGACAGGGCCCTATCAGCCCCAGCATTTT
TRBD1	-	TRBV5-1	TRBJ2-7	CASSWDRGRTEQYF	TGCGCCAGCAGCTGGGACAGGGGAAGGACCGAGCAGTACTTC
-	-	TRBV25-1	TRBJ2-3	CASSESYSGTDTQYF	TGTGCCAGCAGTGAATCATATTCAGGCACAGATACGCAGTATTTT
-	once	TRBV7-3	TRBJ2-7	CASSRGGSYEQYF	TGTGCCAGCTCCCGGGGCGGCTCCTACGAGCAGTACTTC
-	-	TRBV19	TRBJ1-1	CASSINRQAYTEAFF	TGTGCCAGTAGTATTAACCGACAGGCGTACACTGAAGCTTTCTTT
-	-	TRBV29-1	TRBJ1-4	CSVGGNEKLFF	TGCAGCGTTGGAGGGAATGAAAAACTGTTTTTT
-	-	TRBV25-1	TRBJ1-2	CASSETKDAYGYTF	TGTGCCAGCAGTGAAACCAAAGACGCCTATGGCTACACCTTC
-	-	TRBV25-1	TRBJ1-1	CASSARDFSRGTEAFF	TGTGCCAGCAGTGCCCGGGACTTCTCCCGAGGGACTGAAGCTTTCTTT
-	-	TRBV6-6	TRBJ2-1	CASSPRPLDGNEQFF	TGTGCCAGCAGTCCGAGGCCTTTGGACGGCAATGAGCAGTTCTTC
-	-	TRBV7-2	TRBJ2-5	CASSSYGRGRETQYF	TGTGCCAGCAGCTCATACGGCAGGGGGAGGGAGACCCAGTACTTC
-	-	TRBV6-1	TRBJ1-2	CASSGPTGFGYGYTF	TGTGCCAGCAGTGGCCCTACAGGGTTCGGCTATGGCTACACCTTC
-	-	TRBV2	TRBJ1-5	CASSPNWGVAQHF	TGTGCCAGCAGTCCAAACTGGGGCGTCGCCCAGCATTTT